The present T cell receptor (beta chain) was sequenced within a study of blood T cell repertoires in COVID-19. V was clipped by 5 bases and J by 6 bases, with 14 bases between them. Germline lookup yields CDR1 SGHTA and CDR2 FQGNSA. The CDR3 is 13 amino acids. Some clones are missing from TCRdb's copy, which holds only in-frame ones; the method was immunoSEQ multiplex PCR. This sample yields under 250,000 clones, of which approximately 91% are seen a single time; roughly 0.79% belongs to the top ten. The chain combines TRBV7-2 with TRBJ2-7; maybe TRBD2 (5 bases). Sequencing used peripheral blood. This sequence was found in a man aged 25 to 40 with COVID-19, enrolled during active disease. CDR3 DNA sequence: TGTGCCAGCAGCCCCCGACGGGCGGGCGAGCAGTACTTC. Protein: CASSPRRAGEQYF.